Presented here are 15 T cell receptor beta chains from one specimen sequenced in a study of cytomegalovirus exposure and HLA in healthy donors. PCR primers comprised 60 Vbeta and 13 Jbeta primers. Data came from immunoSEQ multiplex PCR; TCRdb stores just in-frame clones and leaves some out. Found here are 140,000 to 150,000 clones, 70% to 85% of them singletons; the top ten hold about 2%. Sequences were obtained from PBMCs. Receptors originate from a man in his forties in good health and CMV-seronegative.

This clone has only a few counts. The chain has TRBV10-3 and TRBJ1-1; D may be TRBD1 (6 bases). The V gene lost 0 bases and the J gene lost 1 base, with 12 bases spanning the gap. CDR1 is ENHRY and CDR2 is SYGVKD in the germline V gene. This CDR3 has 16 amino acids. The DNA for the CDR3 is TGTGCCATCAGTGAGTCGAGGCGGGGGGCGAACACTGAAGCTTTCTTT. Encoded protein: CAISESRRGANTEAFF.

The gene calls are TRBV5-8 and TRBJ2-7, with TRBD2 identical over 12 bases. CDR1 is SGHTS, CDR2 YDEGEE, per germline. Germline trimming cut 4 bases from V and 7 bases from J; bases unmatched to any gene: 9. This CDR3 has 15 residues. The CDR3 sequence: CASSLRTSGVEEQYF. CDR3 sequence (DNA): TGTGCCAGCAGCCTCCGGACTAGCGGGGTAGAGGAGCAGTACTTC.

The chain is built from TRBV6-4 and TRBJ2-3, with 9 bases fitting TRBD1. CDR1 and CDR2 from the germline V gene are MRHNA and SNTAGT. J gave up 0 bases and V 6 bases, and 7 bases lay outside the gene matches. The CDR3 has 16 amino acids. CDR3 coding DNA: TGTGCCAGCAGACCCGGGACAGGGAATAGCACAGATACGCAGTATTTT. Amino acid sequence: CASRPGTGNSTDTQYF.

The J gene is TRBJ2-5, the V gene TRBV2, with 7 bases matching TRBD1. The CDR3 runs 14 residues. Germline V lookup: CDR1 SNHLY, CDR2 FYNNEI. The trim removed 7 bases at V and 4 bases at J, leaving 9 bases unmatched. The CDR3 is CASTMDRFGETQYF. The CDR3 DNA sequence: TGTGCCAGCACCATGGACAGGTTTGGAGAGACCCAGTACTTC.

The gene calls are TRBV19 and TRBJ1-1, with D perhaps matching TRBD1 (6 bases). The germline V and J ends were trimmed by 7 bases and 1 base, with 10 bases remaining between them. The germline CDR1 and CDR2 sequences are LNHDA and SQIVND (reference sequence). The CDR3 contains 13 residues. This chain's CDR3 is CASTKTGNTEAFF. The CDR3 bases are TGTGCCAGTACCAAGACAGGGAACACTGAAGCTTTCTTT.

The rearrangement links TRBV5-1 to TRBJ2-7; 9 bases agree with TRBD1. The V segment lost 4 bases and the J segment 1 base; nucleotides outside the gene matches: 15. This CDR3 is 18 amino acids long. Germline V gene sequence: CDR1 SGHRS, CDR2 YFSETQ. In DNA, the CDR3 is TGCGCCAGCAGCGCCCCGGGACAGGGCATCCCTTATTCCTACGAGCAGTACTTC. Protein: CASSAPGQGIPYSYEQYF.

This clone occurred a few times. The chain carries TRBV28 and TRBJ2-5, with D perhaps matching TRBD1 (5 bases). Between the trimmed V and J ends, which lost 1 base and 2 bases, there was a span of 8 bases. The CDR3 extends over 14 amino acids. Germline values: CDR1 MDHEN, CDR2 SYDVKM. CDR3 DNA: TGTGCCAGCAGTTTATCCCCAGGGCAAGAGACCCAGTACTTC. Translating gives CASSLSPGQETQYF.

This sequence joins TRBV6-1 and TRBJ1-6, with unresolved D. This CDR3 region has 14 residues. With 5 bases removed from V and 8 bases from J, the gap between germline ends came to 13 bases. Germline values: CDR1 MNHNS, CDR2 SASEGT. This chain's CDR3 is CASSPPEVDSPLHF. CDR3 bases: TGTGCCAGCAGTCCCCCGGAGGTAGATTCACCCCTCCACTTT.

The V call is TRBV11-3, the J call TRBJ1-5; 7 positions agree with TRBD1. CDR3 size: 18 residues. With 10 bases clipped from V and 0 bases from J, the junction kept 18 bases outside the gene matches. Germline V gene lookup returns CDR1 SGHNT and CDR2 YENEEA. CDR3 region: CATTQNRGPSDSNQPQHF. The CDR3 coding sequence is TGTGCCACTACACAGAACAGGGGTCCTTCCGATAGCAATCAGCCCCAGCATTTT.

This chain uses TRBV13 with TRBJ2-3; 8 bases fit TRBD2. The CDR3 totals 15 residues. Unmatched junction bases numbered 7, after V lost 5 bases and J lost 3 bases. CDR1 is PRHDT, CDR2 FYEKMQ, per germline (reference sequence). The CDR3 region has the DNA TGTGCCAGCAGCATGCGGGGGGCTGGGACAGATACGCAGTATTTT. This codes for CASSMRGAGTDTQYF.

This clone was found once. V gene TRBV2 combines with J gene TRBJ1-1; D is unclear. Germline lookup yields CDR1 SNHLY and CDR2 FYNNEI. This CDR3 has 13 amino acids. With 7 bases removed from V and 1 base from J, the gap between germline ends came to 10 bases. The CDR3 DNA is TGTGCCAGCATCCCCGACACGAACACTGAAGCTTTCTTT. Translating gives CASIPDTNTEAFF.

V gene TRBV6-1 combines with J gene TRBJ1-2; D gene ambiguous. V was pared by 4 bases and J by 4 bases, with 16 bases between. The CDR3 covers 15 residues. Germline V gene lookup returns CDR1 MNHNS and CDR2 SASEGT. CDR3 in DNA: TGTGCCAGCAGTGTCGAAATGGGCCAAGGCTATGGCTACACCTTC. Translation gives CASSVEMGQGYGYTF.

This clone was observed a few times. This chain uses TRBV9 with TRBJ2-1, with D tentatively TRBD2 (6 bases). Trimming removed 3 bases at V and 5 bases at J, with 15 bases between. The CDR3 length is 15 residues. Looked up from germline, CDR1 is SGDLS and CDR2 is YYNGEE. CDR3 loop: CASSAPTRSHNEQFF. CDR3 in DNA: TGTGCCAGCAGCGCCCCGACTAGAAGCCACAATGAGCAGTTCTTC.

This clone was seen only a few times. The V gene is TRBV28, the J gene TRBJ2-5; D not resolved. This CDR3 is built from 15 residues. Trimming took 6 bases from V and 7 from J, leaving 21 bases between them. CDR1 MDHEN and CDR2 SYDVKM come from the germline V gene. The DNA of the CDR3 is TGTGCCAGCAGAAGACCGGGTGAGGAAGGTGGGACCCAGTACTTC. This codes for CASRRPGEEGGTQYF.

This clone was detected only once. The chain is built from TRBV5-1 and TRBJ1-2, with a possible D match to TRBD1 (6 bases). V lost 0 bases, J lost 8 bases, and 11 bases lay in between. CDR1 is SGHRS, CDR2 YFSETQ, per germline. The CDR3 is 13 residues long. The CDR3 DNA is TGCGCCAGCAGCTTGGACCGGACAGCGGGCTACACCTTC. Amino acid sequence: CASSLDRTAGYTF.